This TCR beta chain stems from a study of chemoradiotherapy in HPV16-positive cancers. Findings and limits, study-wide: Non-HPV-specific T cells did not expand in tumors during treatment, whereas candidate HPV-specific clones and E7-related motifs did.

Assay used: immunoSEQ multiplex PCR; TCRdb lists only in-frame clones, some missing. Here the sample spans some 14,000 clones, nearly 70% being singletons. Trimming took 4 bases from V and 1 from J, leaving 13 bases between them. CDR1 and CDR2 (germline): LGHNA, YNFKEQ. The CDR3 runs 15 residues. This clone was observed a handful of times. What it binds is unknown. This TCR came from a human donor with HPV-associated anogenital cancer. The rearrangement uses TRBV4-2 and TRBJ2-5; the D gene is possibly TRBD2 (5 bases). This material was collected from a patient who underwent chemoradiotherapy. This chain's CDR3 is CASSLVREGQETQYF. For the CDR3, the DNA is TGTGCCAGCAGCCTGGTTCGAGAGGGCCAAGAGACCCAGTACTTC.